This entry lists 9 T cell receptor beta chains sequenced from one sample in a study of beta chain features in type 1 diabetes. As every portion of the isolated RNA was reverse transcribed, the sequencing read expressed TCRB transcripts. Profiling relied on immunoSEQ multiplex PCR, and the TCRdb table lists in-frame clones only, not all of them. The sample lists some 360,000 clones; about 18% were seen once. The sample was naive CD4+ T cells from blood. Receptors originate from a woman aged 18 to 35 in good health.

A note on this clone: Other nucleotide sequences from this sample produce the same CDR3. The V gene is TRBV27, the J gene TRBJ2-3, with 8 positions matching TRBD2. V shed 5 bases and J 2 bases; nucleotides not matched to a gene: 3. The CDR3 contains 14 residues. The V gene's germline CDR1 is MNHEY and CDR2 SMNVEV (reference sequence). The CDR3 DNA sequence: TGTGCCAGCAGTCTAGCGGGCTCCACAGATACGCAGTATTTT. Its protein is CASSLAGSTDTQYF.

The chain joins TRBV11-2 to TRBJ2-3; D perhaps matches TRBD2 (6 bases). V dropped 6 bases and J dropped 2 bases, with 12 bases sitting between them. The CDR3 runs to 14 residues. Germline CDR1 is SGHAT and CDR2 is FQNNGV. CDR3 loop: CASSQGGDTDTQYF. The CDR3 DNA follows: TGTGCCAGCAGTCAGGGAGGAGACACAGATACGCAGTATTTT.

This chain joins TRBV5-1 and TRBJ2-1, with 10 bases that match TRBD2. The CDR3 has 13 amino acids. In germline, CDR1 is SGHRS, CDR2 YFSETQ. Trimming removed 5 bases from V and 5 bases from J; junction bases left unmatched: 1. CDR3: CASRGLANNEQFF. The CDR3 DNA reads as TGCGCCAGCAGGGGACTAGCGAACAATGAGCAGTTCTTC.

This clone showed up just a few times. CDR3 region: CASSLGLPPYEQYF. CDR3 in DNA: TGCGCCAGCAGCTTGGGCCTACCTCCCTACGAGCAGTACTTC. This chain uses TRBV5-1 with TRBJ2-7; the D is unclear. Germline V gene lookup returns CDR1 SGHRS and CDR2 YFSETQ. This CDR3 comprises 14 residues. Trimming stripped 0 bases from V and 2 bases from J, with 9 bases between.

The chain carries TRBV7-2 and TRBJ2-3; D is undetermined. The CDR3 is 11 amino acids. V shed 3 bases and J shed 7 bases, with 5 bases lying between them. Germline CDR1 is SGHTA and CDR2 is FQGNSA. The DNA of the CDR3 is TGTGCCAGCAGCTTCCTATATACGCAGTATTTT. Protein sequence: CASSFLYTQYF.

The V and J genes are TRBV14 and TRBJ1-4, with TRBD1 identical over 10 bases. V trimming: 4 bases; J trimming: 8 bases; junction bases outside the gene matches: 4. The CDR3 spans 14 residues. The germline CDR1 and CDR2 sequences are SGHDN and FVKESK. This CDR3 is CASSPRTGGEKLFF. The CDR3 DNA is TGTGCCAGCAGCCCCAGGACAGGGGGGGAAAAACTGTTTTTT. Looking up the rest from reference TRBV14 and TRBJ1-4 gives the full variable domain: EAGVTQFPSHSVIEKGQTVTLRCDPISGHDNLYWYRRVMGKEIKFLLHFVKESKQDESGMPNNRFLAERTGGTYSTLKVQPAELEDSGVYFCASSPRTGGEKLFFGSGTQLSVL.

This sequence joins TRBV5-4 and TRBJ2-1, with D tentatively TRBD2 (5 bases). V dropped 4 bases and J dropped 6 bases, with 14 bases sitting between them. There are 14 residues in the CDR3. Germline V gene lookup returns CDR1 SGHNT and CDR2 YYREEE (reference sequence). DNA of the CDR3: TGTGCCAGCAGCCCCGGGAAAGGGTCCAATGAGCAGTTCTTC. This sequence encodes CASSPGKGSNEQFF. Together with reference TRBV5-4 and TRBJ2-1, the CDR3 gives the full variable domain: ETGVTQSPTHLIKTRGQQVTLRCSSQSGHNTVSWYQQALGQGPQFIFQYYREEENGRGNFPPRFSGLQFPNYSSELNVNALELDDSALYLCASSPGKGSNEQFFGPGTRLTVL.

Comment on this clone: Other DNA sequences within the sample encode an identical CDR3. V and J are TRBV2 and TRBJ1-1; possibly TRBD1 for D (6 bases). The CDR3 covers 13 residues. Per germline, CDR1 SNHLY and CDR2 FYNNEI. Trimming took off 5 bases at V and 2 bases at J, with 9 bases between the two ends. In nucleotides, the CDR3 is TGTGCCAGCAGTTCACAGGGAAACACTGAAGCTTTCTTT. As protein: CASSSQGNTEAFF.

The chain employs TRBV7-3 and TRBJ2-1; the match to TRBD2 covers 8 bases. CDR1 and CDR2 from the germline V gene are SGHTA and FQGTGA. The CDR3 loop spans 15 amino acids. The J segment lost 10 bases and the V segment lost 10 bases, leaving 18 bases of the junction unmatched. CDR3 in DNA: TGTGCCACTAACCCGGGGGGGCGGTTGAGGGAGGAGCAGTTCTTC. Translating gives CATNPGGRLREEQFF.